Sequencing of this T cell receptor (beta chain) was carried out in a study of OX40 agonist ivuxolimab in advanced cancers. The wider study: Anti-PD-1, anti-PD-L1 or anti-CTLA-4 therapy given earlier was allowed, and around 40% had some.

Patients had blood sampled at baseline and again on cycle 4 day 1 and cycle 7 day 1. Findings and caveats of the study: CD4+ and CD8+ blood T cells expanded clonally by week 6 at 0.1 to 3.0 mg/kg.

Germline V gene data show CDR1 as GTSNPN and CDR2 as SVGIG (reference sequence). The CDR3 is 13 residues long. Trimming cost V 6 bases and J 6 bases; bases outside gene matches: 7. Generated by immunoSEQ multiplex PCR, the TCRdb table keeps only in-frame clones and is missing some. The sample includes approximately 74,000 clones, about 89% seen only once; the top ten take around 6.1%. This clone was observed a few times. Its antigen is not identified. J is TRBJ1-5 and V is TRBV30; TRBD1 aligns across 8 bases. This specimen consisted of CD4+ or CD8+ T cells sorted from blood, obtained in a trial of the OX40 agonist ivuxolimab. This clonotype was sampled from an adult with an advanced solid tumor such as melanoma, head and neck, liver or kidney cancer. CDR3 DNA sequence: TGTGCCTGTGCGACACAGGGGGGTCAGCCCCAGCATTTT. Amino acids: CACATQGGQPQHF.